This record covers a single T cell receptor (beta chain). The specificity of this receptor is unknown. No much larger clone is present one base from it, and per-base qualities are unavailable. This specimen belongs to a study of blood T cell repertoires in COVID-19 (dated by TCRdb to between 2020 and 2021). Study-level background: Samples from collaborators originated in the United States, Italy and Spain and spanned both the acute and convalescent phases of COVID-19. Sample metadata almost always included a de-identified subject ID, COVID-19 status, age in years and sex. Where available, HLA class I and class II types were obtained from metadata supplied by the sample provider rather than from assay-based typing. The prospective study material was composed of cDNA or gDNA derived from T cells, B-cell-depleted T cells, or PBMCs. Samples came from the ongoing ImmuneRACE study (first 160 participants) plus 1,254 subjects from 6 global collaborators. The repertoires were released in a freely available public database intended as a resource for research on the immune response to SARS-CoV-2. Deeply sampled blood TCRbeta repertoires from subjects exposed to, actively infected with, or recovered from COVID-19 were included in the dataset.

The collaborating institutions used their own protocols to collect whole blood in K2EDTA tubes. Collaborator samples were shipped for TCRbeta analysis as frozen whole blood, isolated PBMCs, or DNA extracted from either sample type. V loses 0 bases, J loses 5 bases, and the germline ends lie 12 bases apart. Based on the germline V gene (reference sequence), the CDR1 and CDR2 sequences are LNHNV and YYDKDF. The CDR3 runs 15 residues from the cysteine to the phenylalanine. The only DNA kept is the CDR3, 45 bases in frame from the first base. The immunoSEQ Assay, a bias-controlled multiplex PCR, was used to amplify TCRbeta CDR3 regions from genomic DNA. Regarding the original processing steps: The number of nucleated cells in each sample was estimated from the amplification of reference gene primers within the assay. Sequence reads were collapsed and filtered to measure the absolute abundance of every unique TCRbeta CDR3 rearrangement. For each sample, productive Simpson clonality was calculated by taking the square root of Simpson's diversity index across productive rearrangements. This immuneACCESS table, as held by TCRdb, lists in-frame sequences with V and J called but not all clones. Of the missing ones, under half trace to an unresolved V gene in checked studies; the others have no known cause. The V and J calls and clone size are taken from that table; D and trimming were inferred from the DNA. The sample contains 190,000 or so clones, more than 75% of them found a single time. The ten biggest clones cover around 2.6% of the sample.

What the study reported, not specific to this receptor: The amount of clinical and demographic metadata varied by source and participant and was provided uncurated.

The clonotype originates from a man aged 35 to 55 with active or convalescent COVID-19. The sequenced material came from peripheral blood. This chain joins TRBV15 to TRBJ2-3; TRBD2 is possibly the D segment (5 matching bases). CDR3 reads: CATSRDSVGGDTQYF. The bases read TGTGCCACCAGCAGAGATAGCGTCGGTGGAGATACGCAGTATTTT.